Sequencing of this TCR beta chain was carried out in a study of cytomegalovirus exposure and HLA in healthy donors. Background on the study: A later analysis reported the same platform for the roughly 110 validation repertoires and the 650 to 750 first-cohort repertoires. General observations from the study: The authors enumerated roughly 160 TCR beta chains as linked to cytomegalovirus. It was found in a later analysis that first-cohort TCR clusters tended to co-occur in the approximately 130 validation repertoires.

Per the germline V gene, CDR1 is SGHNT and CDR2 is YYREEE (reference sequence). The CDR3 has 15 residues. J gave up 9 bases and V 1 base, and 10 bases lay outside the gene matches. In the case of this clone: Its antigen remains unknown.

The assay was immunoSEQ multiplex PCR, and TCRdb's table has in-frame clones only and misses some. The table lists approximately 160,000 clones, roughly nine tenths of them singletons. The chain joins TRBV5-4 to TRBJ2-4, with 7 bases matching TRBD1. The sample comprised PBMCs. This sequence originates from a woman between 18 and 30 years old in good health and CMV-seropositive. CDR3 amino acids: CASSLTSTGSTIQYF. The CDR3 DNA reads TGTGCCAGCAGCTTGACCTCGACAGGGTCAACCATTCAGTACTTC.